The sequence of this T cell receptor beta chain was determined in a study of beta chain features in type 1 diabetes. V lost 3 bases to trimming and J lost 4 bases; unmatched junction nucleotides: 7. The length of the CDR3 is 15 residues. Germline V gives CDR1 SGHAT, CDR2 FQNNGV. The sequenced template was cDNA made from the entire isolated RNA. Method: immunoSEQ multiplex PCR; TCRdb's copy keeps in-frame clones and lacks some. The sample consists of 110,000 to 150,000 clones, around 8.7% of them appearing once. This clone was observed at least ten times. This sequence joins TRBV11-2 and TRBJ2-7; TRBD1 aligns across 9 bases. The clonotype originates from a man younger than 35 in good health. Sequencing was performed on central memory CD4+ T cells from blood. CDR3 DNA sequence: TGTGCCAGCAGCTTTACGGGGACAGGGCATTACGAGCAGTACTTC. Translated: CASSFTGTGHYEQYF.